This TCR beta chain was identified in a study of shared T cell receptors in the human thymus. Per the germline V gene, CDR1 is SEHNR and CDR2 is FQNEAQ (reference sequence). The germline V and J ends were trimmed by 5 bases and 2 bases, with 19 bases remaining between them. The CDR3 runs to 16 residues. Using immunoSEQ multiplex PCR, the repertoire was profiled, and TCRdb retains in-frame clones only, with some absent. The table has approximately 580,000 clones, 75% to 85% seen once; the top ten hold about 0.012%. The data were also submitted as part of a second study, on human thymus T cells. From that report: Resections from corrective heart surgery provided thymus tissue. Highly overlapping thymic repertoires in unrelated individuals were reported by related research.

The sequenced sample consisted of thymocytes. The V and J genes are TRBV7-9 and TRBJ2-7; the D gene is possibly TRBD1 (6 bases). The TCR originated in a boy less than two years old with a congenital heart defect. DNA of the CDR3: TGTGCCAGCAGCCCAAGGACAGCAACTTCAACCTACGAGCAGTACTTC. This gives the protein CASSPRTATSTYEQYF.